This T cell receptor beta chain was recorded in a study of blood T cell repertoires in COVID-19. Study at large: T cells, B-cell-depleted T cells, or PBMCs provided the cDNA or gDNA that served as material.

CDR1 is SGHVS, CDR2 FQNEAQ, per germline. Unmatched junction bases numbered 11, after V lost 5 bases and J lost 6 bases. CDR3 size: 17 residues. Authors' analysis steps: Reference gene primers were amplified, and this amplification served to estimate nucleated cell counts. The protocol was immunoSEQ multiplex PCR, while the TCRdb copy is restricted to in-frame clones and leaves out a portion. The DNA was the basis for D and trimming; V, J and clone size are from that table. The table has 220,000 or so clones, 86% seen once. The chain couples TRBV7-8 to TRBJ2-5; TRBD2 aligns across 14 bases. Sequencing was done on a sample of peripheral blood. The TCR sequence derives from a woman in her fifties or sixties with COVID-19, enrolled during active disease. As DNA, the CDR3 is TGTGCCAGCAGCACCCGACTAGCGGGGGGGAGACTAAAGACCCAGTACTTC. This encodes CASSTRLAGGRLKTQYF.